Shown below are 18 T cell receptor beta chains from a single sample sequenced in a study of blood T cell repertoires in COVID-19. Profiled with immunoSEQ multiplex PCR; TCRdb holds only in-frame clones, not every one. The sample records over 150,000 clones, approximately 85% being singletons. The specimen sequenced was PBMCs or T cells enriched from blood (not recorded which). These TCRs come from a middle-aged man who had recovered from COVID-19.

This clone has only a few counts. CDR3 DNA sequence: TGTGCCTGGACCCCTAGCGGCAGCTCCTACAATGAGCAGTTCTTC. Amino acid sequence: CAWTPSGSSYNEQFF. The J gene is TRBJ2-1, the V gene TRBV30; 7 bases match TRBD2. CDR3 size: 15 residues. The V and J ends lost 4 bases and 0 bases, in that order; junction bases with no gene match: 6. Germline V gene data show CDR1 as GTSNPN and CDR2 as SVGIG (reference sequence).

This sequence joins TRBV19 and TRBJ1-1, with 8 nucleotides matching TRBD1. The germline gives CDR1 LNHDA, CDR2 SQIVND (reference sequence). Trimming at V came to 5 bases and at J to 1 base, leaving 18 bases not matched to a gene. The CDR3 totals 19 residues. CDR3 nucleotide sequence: TGTGCCAGTAGTCCCCCCCCGGGACAGGTCCTTGCGAAGAACACTGAAGCTTTCTTT. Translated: CASSPPPGQVLAKNTEAFF.

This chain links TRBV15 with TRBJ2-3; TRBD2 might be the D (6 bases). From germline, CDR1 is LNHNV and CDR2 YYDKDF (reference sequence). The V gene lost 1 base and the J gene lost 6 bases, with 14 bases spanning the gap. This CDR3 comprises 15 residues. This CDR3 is CATSRVLAGVDTQYF. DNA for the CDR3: TGTGCCACCAGCAGAGTACTAGCAGGCGTGGATACGCAGTATTTT.

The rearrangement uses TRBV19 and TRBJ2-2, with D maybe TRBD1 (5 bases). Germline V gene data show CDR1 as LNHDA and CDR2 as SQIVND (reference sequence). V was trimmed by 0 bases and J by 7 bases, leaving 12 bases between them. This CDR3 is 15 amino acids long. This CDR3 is CASSIEGRVGGELFF. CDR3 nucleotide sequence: TGTGCCAGTAGTATAGAGGGCAGGGTTGGCGGGGAGCTGTTTTTT.

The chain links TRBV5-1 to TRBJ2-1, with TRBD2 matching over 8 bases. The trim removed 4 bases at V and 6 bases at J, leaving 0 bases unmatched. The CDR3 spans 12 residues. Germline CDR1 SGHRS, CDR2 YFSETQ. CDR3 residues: CASSREGNEQFF. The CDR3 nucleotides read TGCGCCAGCAGCCGGGAGGGCAATGAGCAGTTCTTC.

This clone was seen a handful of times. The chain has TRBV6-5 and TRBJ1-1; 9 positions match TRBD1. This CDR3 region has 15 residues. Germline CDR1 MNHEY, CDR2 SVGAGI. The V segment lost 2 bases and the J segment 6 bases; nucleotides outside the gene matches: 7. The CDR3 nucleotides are TGTGCCAGCAGTTACGATCGGACAGGGGTCGCTGAAGCTTTCTTT. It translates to CASSYDRTGVAEAFF.

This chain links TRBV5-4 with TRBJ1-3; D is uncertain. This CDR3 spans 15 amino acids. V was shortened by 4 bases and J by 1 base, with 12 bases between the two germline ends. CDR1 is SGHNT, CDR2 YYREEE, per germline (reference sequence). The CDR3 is CASSPGSTSGNTIYF. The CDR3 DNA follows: TGTGCCAGCAGCCCGGGATCTACTTCTGGAAACACCATATATTTT.

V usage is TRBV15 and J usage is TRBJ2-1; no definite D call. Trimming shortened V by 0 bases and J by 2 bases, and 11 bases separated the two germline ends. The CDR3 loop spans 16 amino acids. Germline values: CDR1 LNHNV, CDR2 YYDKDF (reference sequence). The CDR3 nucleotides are TGTGCCACCAGCAGAGAGAAAGGCAGGACCTACAATGAGCAGTTCTTC. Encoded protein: CATSREKGRTYNEQFF.

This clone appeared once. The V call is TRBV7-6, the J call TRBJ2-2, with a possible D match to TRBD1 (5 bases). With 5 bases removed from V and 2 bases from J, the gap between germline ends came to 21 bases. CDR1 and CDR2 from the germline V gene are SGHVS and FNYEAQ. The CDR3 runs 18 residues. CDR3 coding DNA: TGTGCCAGCAGCCGTCCCCGGCGGCGGACAACTAACACCGGGGAGCTGTTTTTT. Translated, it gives CASSRPRRRTTNTGELFF. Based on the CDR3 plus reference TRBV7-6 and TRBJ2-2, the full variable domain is GAGVSQSPRYKVTKRGQDVALRCDPISGHVSLYWYRQALGQGPEFLTYFNYEAQQDKSGLPNDRFSAERPEGSISTLTIQRTEQRDSAMYRCASSRPRRRTTNTGELFFGEGSRLTVL.

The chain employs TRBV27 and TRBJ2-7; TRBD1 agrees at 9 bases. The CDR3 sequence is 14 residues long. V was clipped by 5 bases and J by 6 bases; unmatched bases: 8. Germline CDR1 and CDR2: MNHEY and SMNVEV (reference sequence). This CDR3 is CASSPDTGGAEQYF. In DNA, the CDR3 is TGTGCCAGCAGTCCGGATACAGGGGGCGCCGAGCAGTACTTC.

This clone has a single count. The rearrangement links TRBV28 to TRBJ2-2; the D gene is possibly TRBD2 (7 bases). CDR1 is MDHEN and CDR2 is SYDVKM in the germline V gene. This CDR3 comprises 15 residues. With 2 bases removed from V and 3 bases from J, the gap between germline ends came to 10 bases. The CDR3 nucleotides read TGTGCCAGCAGTTTAATAGGGGGGGACACCGGGGAGCTGTTTTTT. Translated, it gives CASSLIGGDTGELFF.

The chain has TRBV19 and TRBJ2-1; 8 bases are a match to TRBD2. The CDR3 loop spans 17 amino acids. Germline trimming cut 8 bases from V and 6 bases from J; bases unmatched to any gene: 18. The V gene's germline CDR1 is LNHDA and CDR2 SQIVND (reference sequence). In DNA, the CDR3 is TGTGCCAGTTCCAATAGCCCACGGGGGGGGGTTCGCAATGAGCAGTTCTTC. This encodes CASSNSPRGGVRNEQFF.

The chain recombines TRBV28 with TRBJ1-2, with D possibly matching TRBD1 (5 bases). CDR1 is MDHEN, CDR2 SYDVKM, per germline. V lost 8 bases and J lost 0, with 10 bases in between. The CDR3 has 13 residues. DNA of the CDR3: TGTGCCAGCTCAGGGATGCCTAACTATGGCTACACCTTC. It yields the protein CASSGMPNYGYTF.

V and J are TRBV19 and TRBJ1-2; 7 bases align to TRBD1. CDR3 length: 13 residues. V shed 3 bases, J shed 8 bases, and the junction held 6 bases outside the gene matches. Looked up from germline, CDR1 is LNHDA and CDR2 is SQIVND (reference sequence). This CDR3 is CASSMRGGRGYTF. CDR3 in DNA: TGTGCCAGTAGTATGAGAGGGGGCCGCGGCTACACCTTC.

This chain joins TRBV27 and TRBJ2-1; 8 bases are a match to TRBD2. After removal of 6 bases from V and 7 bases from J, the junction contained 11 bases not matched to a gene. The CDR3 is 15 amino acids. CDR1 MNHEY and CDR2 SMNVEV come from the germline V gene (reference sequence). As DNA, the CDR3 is TGTGCCAGCAGCCGTAGCGGGATAACGGGAAATGAGCAGTTCTTC. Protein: CASSRSGITGNEQFF.

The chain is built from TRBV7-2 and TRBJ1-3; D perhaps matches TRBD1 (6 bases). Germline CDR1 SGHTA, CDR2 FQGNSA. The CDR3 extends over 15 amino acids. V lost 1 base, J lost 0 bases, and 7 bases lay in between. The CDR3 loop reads CASSLVGGSGNTIYF. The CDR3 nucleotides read TGTGCCAGCAGCTTAGTAGGGGGCTCTGGAAACACCATATATTTT.

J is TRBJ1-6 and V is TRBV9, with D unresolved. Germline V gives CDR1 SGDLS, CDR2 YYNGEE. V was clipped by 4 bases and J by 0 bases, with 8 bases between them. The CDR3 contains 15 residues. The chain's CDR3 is CASSLRGSYNSPLHF. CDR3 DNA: TGTGCCAGCAGCTTGAGAGGCTCCTATAATTCACCCCTCCACTTT.

Here the CDR3 reads CASSVTGIQETQYF. In DNA, the CDR3 is TGTGCCAGCAGCGTTACAGGGATCCAAGAGACCCAGTACTTC. This chain links TRBV9 with TRBJ2-5, with D perhaps TRBD1 (6 bases). Germline CDR1 SGDLS, CDR2 YYNGEE. Trimming shortened V by 2 bases and J by 1 base, and 9 bases separated the two germline ends. This CDR3 is 14 amino acids long.